This TCR beta chain was documented in a study of T cells in tuberculosis. Study-level information: CD1B tetramers identified T cells specific for mycobacterial lipid GMM. IGRA-negative adolescents, IGRA-positive adolescents with latent tuberculosis and adults with active tuberculosis formed this South African cohort. General study points: Samples were chosen by availability of cryopreserved specimens.

As to time point: new active TB diagnosis, blood taken before or within 7 days of starting treatment. Positive smear microscopy and/or M. tuberculosis culture confirmed active disease. In regard to this clone: What it recognizes is unknown.

Sequenced by immunoSEQ multiplex PCR; TCRdb stores in-frame clones only, minus some. The data contain fewer than 55,000 clones, about 96% of them singletons. Germline CDR1 is SEHNR and CDR2 is FQNEAQ (reference sequence). The CDR3 consists of 14 residues. J lost 4 bases, V lost 4 bases, and 2 bases had no gene match. Here the sequenced sample was PBMCs, taken at tuberculosis diagnosis. The clonotype originates from an adult with tuberculosis. The chain carries TRBV7-9 and TRBJ1-4; 8 bases are shared with TRBD1. CDR3 coding DNA: TGTGCCAGCAGCTACGGACAGGGTAATGAAAAACTGTTTTTT. It yields the protein CASSYGQGNEKLFF.